One sample yielded the 14 T cell receptor beta chains listed below, sequenced in a study of blood T cells in healthy people across ages (dated by TCRdb to the mid-2010s). Library generation was performed with 5' RACE. Sequenced on an Illumina HiSeq 2500. A second 7 to 11 cycle PCR used a sample-barcoded 5' primer and a J-beta primer mix. The public reads were run again by TCRdb, first through fastp at Q25 and then through MiXCR, and only productive beta chains were kept. Every entry covers one CDR3 protein and lists the most common genes and DNA from its rows. A total of more than 800,000 distinct CDR3 sequences appear in this sample, 40% to 50% of them only once. The top ten hold 18% of the sample. Sequencing input: blood. These receptors were taken from a woman aged 55 to 70 in good health.

The chain carries TRBV7-8 and TRBJ2-2; D gene unclear. Trimming shortened V by 1 base and J by 3 bases, and 9 bases separated the two germline ends. Germline lookup yields CDR1 SGHVS and CDR2 FQNEAQ. This CDR3 has 15 amino acids. CDR3 coding DNA: TGTGCCAGCAGCTTAGTCGGCTACGACACCGGGGAGCTGTTTTTT. Residues: CASSLVGYDTGELFF.

V gene TRBV25-1 combines with J gene TRBJ1-5, with 8 positions matching TRBD1. The germline V gene encodes CDR1 MGHDK and CDR2 SYGVNS. The CDR3 runs 16 residues. V dropped 3 bases and J dropped 3; count of bases not matched to a gene: 7. CDR3 loop: CASSDDRTGHNQPQHF. CDR3 nucleotides: TGTGCCAGCAGTGACGATAGGACAGGGCACAATCAGCCCCAGCATTTT.

This clonotype is a singleton in its sample. The chain uses TRBV7-2 and TRBJ2-1; D possibly matches TRBD1 or TRBD2 (5 bases each). In germline, CDR1 is SGHTA, CDR2 FQGNSA. CDR3 length: 16 amino acids. The V end lost 1 base, the J end lost 5 bases, and 15 bases lay between the germline ends. The CDR3 loop is CASSLEPGPPDNEQFF. CDR3 coding DNA: TGTGCCAGCAGCTTAGAACCGGGACCCCCGGACAATGAGCAGTTCTTC. The full variable domain, with the rest looked up from reference TRBV7-2 and TRBJ2-1, is GAGVSQSPSNKVTEKGKDVELRCDPISGHTALYWYRQSLGQGLEFLIYFQGNSAPDKSGLPSDRFSAERTGGSVSTLTIQRTQQEDSAVYLCASSLEPGPPDNEQFFGPGTRLTVL.

This clonotype was observed a few times. This chain connects TRBV7-6 to TRBJ2-1, with D unresolved. The CDR3 length is 14 residues. Trimming removed 4 bases at V and 8 bases at J, with 15 bases between. Germline CDR1 is SGHVS and CDR2 is FNYEAQ. CDR3 region: CASSSNPIQDEQFF. CDR3 sequence (DNA): TGTGCCAGCAGCTCAAATCCCATCCAAGATGAGCAGTTCTTC.

The CDR3 spells CASSQVLWGLADNEQFF. The CDR3 DNA reads TGTGCCAGCAGCCAGGTCCTGTGGGGACTAGCGGACAATGAGCAGTTCTTC. J is TRBJ2-1 and V is TRBV4-2; 11 bases line up with TRBD2. V dropped 3 bases and J dropped 5; count of bases not matched to a gene: 9. CDR3 length: 17 residues. Germline assignment: CDR1 LGHNA and CDR2 YNFKEQ.

In its sample, this clonotype was seen a few times. V usage is TRBV20-1 and J usage is TRBJ2-7, with 8 bases identical to TRBD2. There are 13 residues in the CDR3. V shed 5 bases and J 4 bases; nucleotides not matched to a gene: 7. Looked up from germline, CDR1 is DFQATT and CDR2 is SNEGSKA (reference sequence). CDR3 sequence: CSAPSGSVYEQYF. The CDR3 DNA reads as TGCAGTGCTCCGAGCGGGAGTGTTTACGAGCAGTACTTC.

This chain joins TRBV3-1 and TRBJ2-4; TRBD1 might be the D (6 bases). The germline CDR1 and CDR2 sequences are LGHDT and YNNKEL (reference sequence). The CDR3 sequence is 15 residues long. Trimming shortened V by 3 bases and J by 0 bases, and 9 bases separated the two germline ends. The CDR3 DNA follows: TGTGCCAGCAGCCACCCGGGACAAGCCAAAAACATTCAGTACTTC. Translation: CASSHPGQAKNIQYF.

This chain connects TRBV5-1 to TRBJ2-1; D unresolved. Germline CDR1 reads SGHRS; CDR2 reads YFSETQ. Trimming left V 4 bases short and J 0 bases short, with 14 bases between. The CDR3 spans 16 residues. The CDR3 reads CASSRSSPSSYNEQFF. The DNA for the CDR3 is TGCGCCAGCAGCCGGAGCAGCCCGAGCTCCTACAATGAGCAGTTCTTC. The full variable domain, rest sourced from reference TRBV5-1 and TRBJ2-1, is KAGVTQTPRYLIKTRGQQVTLSCSPISGHRSVSWYQQTPGQGLQFLFEYFSETQRNKGNFPGRFSGRQFSNSRSEMNVSTLELGDSALYLCASSRSSPSSYNEQFFGPGTRLTVL.

This clonotype has just one count. The chain recombines TRBV29-1 with TRBJ1-2; D remains ambiguous. CDR3 length: 12 residues. CDR1 is SQVTM, CDR2 ANQGSEA, per germline. Trimming took 2 bases from V and 4 from J, leaving 8 bases between them. Here the CDR3 DNA reads TGCAGCGTTGAATCCAACCGCTATGGCTACACCTTC. Protein product: CSVESNRYGYTF.

The chain is built from TRBV7-9 and TRBJ2-7, with 8 bases fitting TRBD1. V gave up 10 bases and J gave up 3 bases; unmatched junction bases: 8. The CDR3 length is 13 residues. The germline V gene has CDR1 SEHNR and CDR2 FQNEAQ (reference sequence). The CDR3 bases are TGTGCCACCAGGACAGGGCAGGGCTACGAGCAGTACTTC. Its translation is CATRTGQGYEQYF.

A note on this clonotype: The junction shows a germline mismatch at one end, possibly a read error. The rearrangement uses TRBV11-1 and TRBJ2-1; 15 bases match TRBD2. The CDR3 has 15 residues. Germline V gene sequence: CDR1 SGHAT, CDR2 FQDESV (reference sequence). CDR3 in DNA: TGTACCAGCAGCTGGGGACTAGCGGGGGGAAATGAGCAGTTCTTC. Translation: CTSSWGLAGGNEQFF.

The chain has TRBV3-1 and TRBJ2-7, with 10 nucleotides matching TRBD2. The CDR3 extends over 17 amino acids. Germline CDR1 is LGHDT and CDR2 is YNNKEL (reference sequence). V shed 1 base and J 2 bases; nucleotides not matched to a gene: 8. The CDR3 spells CASSQVSLAGVPYEQYF. DNA for the CDR3: TGTGCCAGCAGCCAAGTTTCTCTAGCGGGAGTTCCCTACGAGCAGTACTTC.

V usage is TRBV7-9 and J usage is TRBJ1-2, with 9 bases matching TRBD1. From germline, CDR1 is SEHNR and CDR2 FQNEAQ (reference sequence). The trim removed 1 base at V and 6 bases at J, leaving 6 bases unmatched. The CDR3 consists of 15 residues. The chain's CDR3 is CASSLGGQGVHGYTF. CDR3 DNA: TGTGCCAGCAGCTTAGGGGGACAGGGTGTTCATGGCTACACCTTC.

A word on this clonotype: With a much larger clone just one base away, this may be a read error. The chain has TRBV4-2 and TRBJ2-5, with a weak D call TRBD2 (5 bases). The CDR3 runs 15 residues. Germline V CDR1 and CDR2: LGHNA, YNFKEQ. Trimming shortened V by 3 bases and J by 4 bases, and 15 bases separated the two germline ends. The CDR3 bases are TGTGCCAGCAGCCAGTCACAGAGGGAACGAGAGACCCAGTACTTC. Translating it yields CASSQSQRERETQYF.